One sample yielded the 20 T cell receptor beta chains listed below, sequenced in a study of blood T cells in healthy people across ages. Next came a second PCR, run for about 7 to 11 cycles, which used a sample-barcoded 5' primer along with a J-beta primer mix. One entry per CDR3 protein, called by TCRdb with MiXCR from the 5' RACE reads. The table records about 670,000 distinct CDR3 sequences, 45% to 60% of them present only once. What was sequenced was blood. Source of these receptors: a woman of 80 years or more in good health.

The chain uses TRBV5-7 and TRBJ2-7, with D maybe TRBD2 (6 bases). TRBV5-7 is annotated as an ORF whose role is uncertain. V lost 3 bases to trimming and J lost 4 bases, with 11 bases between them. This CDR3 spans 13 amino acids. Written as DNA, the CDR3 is TGTGCCAGCAGCTGGGGGGACCCATACGAGCAGTACTTC. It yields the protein CASSWGDPYEQYF.

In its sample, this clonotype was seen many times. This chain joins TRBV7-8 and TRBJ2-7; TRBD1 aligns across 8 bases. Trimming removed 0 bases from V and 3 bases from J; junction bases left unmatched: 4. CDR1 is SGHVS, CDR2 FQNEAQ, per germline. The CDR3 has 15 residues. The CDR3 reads CASSLAGQGIYEQYF. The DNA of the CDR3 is TGTGCCAGCAGCTTAGCAGGACAGGGAATCTACGAGCAGTACTTC.

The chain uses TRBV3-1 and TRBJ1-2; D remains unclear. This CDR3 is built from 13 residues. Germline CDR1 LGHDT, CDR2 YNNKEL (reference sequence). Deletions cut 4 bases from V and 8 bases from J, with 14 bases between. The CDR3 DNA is TGTGCCAGCAGCCTTGGTCGCGGGGAGGGCTACACCTTC. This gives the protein CASSLGRGEGYTF.

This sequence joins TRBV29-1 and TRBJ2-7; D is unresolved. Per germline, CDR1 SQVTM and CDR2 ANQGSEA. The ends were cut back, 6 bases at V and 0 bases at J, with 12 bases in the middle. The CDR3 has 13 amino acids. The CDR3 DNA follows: TGCAGCGTGGCGGAGAGAAGCTCCTACGAGCAGTACTTC. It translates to CSVAERSSYEQYF.

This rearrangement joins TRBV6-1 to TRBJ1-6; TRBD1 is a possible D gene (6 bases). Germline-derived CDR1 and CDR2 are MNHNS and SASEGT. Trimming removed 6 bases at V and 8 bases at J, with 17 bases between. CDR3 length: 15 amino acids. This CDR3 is CASRLTGQSHSPLHF. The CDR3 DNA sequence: TGTGCCAGCAGACTTACGGGACAAAGCCATTCACCCCTCCACTTT.

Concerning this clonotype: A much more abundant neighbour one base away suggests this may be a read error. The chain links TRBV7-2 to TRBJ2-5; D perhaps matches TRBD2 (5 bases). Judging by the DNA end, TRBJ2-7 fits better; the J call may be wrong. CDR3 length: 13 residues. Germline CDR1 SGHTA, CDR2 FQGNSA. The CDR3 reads CASSLNVEGEQYF. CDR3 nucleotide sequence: TGTGCCAGCAGCTTGAATGTAGAGGGCGAGCAGTACTTC.

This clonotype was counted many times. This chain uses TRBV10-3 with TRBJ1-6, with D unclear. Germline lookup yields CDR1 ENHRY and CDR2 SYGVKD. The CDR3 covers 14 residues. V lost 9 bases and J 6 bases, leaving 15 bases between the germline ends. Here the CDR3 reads CAIQDLTLNSPLHF. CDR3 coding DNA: TGTGCCATTCAAGACCTTACCCTTAATTCACCCCTCCACTTT.

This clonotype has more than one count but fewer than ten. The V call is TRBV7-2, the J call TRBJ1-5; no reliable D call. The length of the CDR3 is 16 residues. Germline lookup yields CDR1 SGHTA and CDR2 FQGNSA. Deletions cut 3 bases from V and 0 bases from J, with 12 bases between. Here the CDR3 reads CASSFGSLYSNQPQHF. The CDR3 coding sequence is TGTGCCAGCAGCTTCGGCAGCCTCTATAGCAATCAGCCCCAGCATTTT.

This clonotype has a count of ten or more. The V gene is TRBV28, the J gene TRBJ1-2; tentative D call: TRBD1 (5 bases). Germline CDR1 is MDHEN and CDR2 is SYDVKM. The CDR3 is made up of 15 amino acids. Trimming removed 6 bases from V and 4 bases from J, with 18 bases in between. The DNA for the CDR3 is TGTGCCAGCAGACCCCCACTGGGGCAGTCCTATGGCTACACCTTC. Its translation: CASRPPLGQSYGYTF.

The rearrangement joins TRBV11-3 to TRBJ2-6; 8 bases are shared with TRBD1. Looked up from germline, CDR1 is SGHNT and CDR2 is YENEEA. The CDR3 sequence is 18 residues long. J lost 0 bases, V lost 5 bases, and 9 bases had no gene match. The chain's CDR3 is CASSVGQGMSSGANVLTF. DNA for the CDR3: TGTGCCAGCAGCGTCGGACAGGGAATGTCCTCTGGGGCCAACGTCCTGACTTTC.

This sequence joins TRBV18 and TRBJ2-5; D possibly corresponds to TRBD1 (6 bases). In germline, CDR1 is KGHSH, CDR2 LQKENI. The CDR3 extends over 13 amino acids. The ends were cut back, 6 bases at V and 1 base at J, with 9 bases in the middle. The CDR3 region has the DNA TGTGCCAGCTCGACAGGTTTCCAAGAGACCCAGTACTTC. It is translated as CASSTGFQETQYF.

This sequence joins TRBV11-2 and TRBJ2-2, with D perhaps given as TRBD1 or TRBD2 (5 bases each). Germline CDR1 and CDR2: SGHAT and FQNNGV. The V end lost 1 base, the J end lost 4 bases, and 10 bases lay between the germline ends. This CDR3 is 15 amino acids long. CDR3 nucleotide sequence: TGTGCCAGCAGCTTAGTAGGGGACCGCACCGGGGAGCTGTTTTTT. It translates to CASSLVGDRTGELFF.

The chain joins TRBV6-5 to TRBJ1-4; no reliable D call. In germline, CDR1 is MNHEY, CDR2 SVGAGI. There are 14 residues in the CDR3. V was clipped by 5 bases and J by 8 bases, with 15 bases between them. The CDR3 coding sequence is TGTGCCAGCAGTGCCCCGCGAGTTTCGGAAAAACTGTTTTTT. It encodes CASSAPRVSEKLFF.

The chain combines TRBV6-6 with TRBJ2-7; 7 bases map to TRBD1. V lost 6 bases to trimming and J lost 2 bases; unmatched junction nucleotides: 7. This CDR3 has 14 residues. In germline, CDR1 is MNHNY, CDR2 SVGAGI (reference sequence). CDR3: CASRSGQRTYEQYF. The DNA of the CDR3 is TGTGCCAGCAGGTCGGGACAGAGGACCTACGAGCAGTACTTC.

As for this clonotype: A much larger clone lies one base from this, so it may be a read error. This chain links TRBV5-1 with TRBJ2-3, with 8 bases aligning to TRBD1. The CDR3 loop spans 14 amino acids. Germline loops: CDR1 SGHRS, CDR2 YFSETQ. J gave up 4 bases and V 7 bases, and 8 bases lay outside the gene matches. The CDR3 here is CASAMTGAADTQYF. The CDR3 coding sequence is TGCGCCAGCGCTATGACAGGGGCGGCAGATACGCAGTATTTT.

In DNA form, the CDR3 reads TGCGCCAGCAGCTTGAATGTCGGCCCTACCTACGAGCAGTACTTC. Protein product: CASSLNVGPTYEQYF. V and J are TRBV5-1 and TRBJ2-7; D not certain. Trimming stripped 1 base from V and 2 bases from J, with 13 bases between. The CDR3 runs 15 residues. The germline V gene has CDR1 SGHRS and CDR2 YFSETQ.

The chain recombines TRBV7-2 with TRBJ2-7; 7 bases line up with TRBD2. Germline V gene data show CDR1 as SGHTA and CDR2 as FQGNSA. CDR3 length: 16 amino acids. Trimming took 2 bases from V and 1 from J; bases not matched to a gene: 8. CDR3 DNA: TGTGCCAGCAGCTTATCAGGCGGGAGTGAGTCCTACGAGCAGTACTTC. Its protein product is CASSLSGGSESYEQYF. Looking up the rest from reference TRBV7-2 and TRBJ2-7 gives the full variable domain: GAGVSQSPSNKVTEKGKDVELRCDPISGHTALYWYRQSLGQGLEFLIYFQGNSAPDKSGLPSDRFSAERTGGSVSTLTIQRTQQEDSAVYLCASSLSGGSESYEQYFGPGTRLTVT.

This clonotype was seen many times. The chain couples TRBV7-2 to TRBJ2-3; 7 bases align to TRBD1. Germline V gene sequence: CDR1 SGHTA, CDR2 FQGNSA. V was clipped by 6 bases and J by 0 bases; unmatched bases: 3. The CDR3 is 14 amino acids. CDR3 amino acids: CASRDRLSTDTQYF. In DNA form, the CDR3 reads TGTGCCAGCAGGGACAGGCTTAGCACAGATACGCAGTATTTT.

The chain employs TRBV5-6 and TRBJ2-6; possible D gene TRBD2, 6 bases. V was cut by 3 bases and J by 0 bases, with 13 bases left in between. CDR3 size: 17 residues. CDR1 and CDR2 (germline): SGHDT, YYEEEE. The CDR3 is CASSWGGSRSGANVLTF. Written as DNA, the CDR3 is TGTGCCAGCAGCTGGGGAGGCAGTCGCTCTGGGGCCAACGTCCTGACTTTC.

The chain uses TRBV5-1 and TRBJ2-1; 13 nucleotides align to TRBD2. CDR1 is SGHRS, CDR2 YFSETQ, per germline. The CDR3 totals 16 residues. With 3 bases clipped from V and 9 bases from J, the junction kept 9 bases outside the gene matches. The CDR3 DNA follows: TGCGCCAGCAGCTCGGAGGGGACTAGCGGGAAACTTGAGCAGTTCTTC. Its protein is CASSSEGTSGKLEQFF.